This T cell receptor (beta chain) emerged from a study of identical twins (dated by TCRdb to 2016 to 2017). About the full investigation: To test whether fetal clonotypes persist, this study deep-sequenced TCR alpha and beta repertoires from monozygotic twins, from unrelated adults of various ages, and from cord blood. Replicate twin experiments were performed at different times using different library preparation protocols to rule out contamination.

Only healthy Caucasian donors were included. Three unrelated non-twin adults were additionally sequenced: a male aged 18 to 30, a male aged 50 to 59 and a female aged 50 to 59. Miltenyi CD45RO+ enrichment and human naive T-cell isolation kits were used to isolate memory (CD45RO+) and naive T cells from PBMC. Here is what the overall study found, with its caveats: Invariant T cells such as MAIT and iNKT could partly confound zero-insertion analyses, although diverse VJ usage argued against such confounding for most clonotypes. A weaker excess of twin sharing was found in beta out-of-frame sequences because the signal-to-noise ratio was lowered by fewer shared sequences. Compared with coincidental sharing between unrelated individuals, out-of-frame TCR alpha sequences shared between twins had an excess of sequences with low generation probability. Fewer insertions were carried by abundant cord blood beta clonotypes; a weaker similar trend was observed in young adult naive repertoires, while no such trend was observed in memory repertoires. Out-of-frame TCR alpha sharing in monozygotic twins was systematically underestimated by recombination models, whereas sharing between unrelated individuals was in agreement with the recombination models. Because the same donors could not be followed over many years, the conclusions relied on cross-sectional statistical analysis.

With regard to this clonotype: What this receptor recognizes is not known. A much larger clone is a single base away; this may be a read error.

Via the germline V gene, CDR1 is SGHDT and CDR2 YYEEEE. Inclusive of the bounding cysteine and phenylalanine, the CDR3 is 15 residues long. The CDR3 DNA has 45 bases and is translated from base 1. The method behind the library was 5' RACE. TCRdb shows the sequencer as Illumina HiSeq 2000. A universal primer binding site was added through template switching, and the final cDNA carried a unique molecular identifier so that TCR cDNA molecules could be counted accurately. Specific primers in the conserved constant-segment region were used to synthesize first-strand cDNA for TCR alpha and beta chains. To control for contamination, every cDNA library carried two barcodes: a SMART-Mk sample barcode plus Illumina barcodes. Two successive PCR steps introduced TruSeq adapter sequences along with Illumina sample barcodes. The Illumina HiSeq platform was used with custom primers to sequence TCR alpha and beta cDNA libraries. Concerning the study's data processing: Raw reads were processed with MiGEC to extract unique molecular identifiers, and MiXCR was used to determine CDR3 positions. Recombination models were inferred per individual with the repgenHMM and IGoR tools using an EM algorithm. The tcR package in R was used for shared clonotype analysis, with sharing normalized by the product of cloneset sizes. Out-of-frame nonproductive sequences were analyzed to study raw recombination free of thymic and clonal selection effects. TCRdb reworked the public reads: Q25 trimming with fastp, MiXCR clone assembly, productive beta chains retained. Every CDR3 protein is listed once, alongside the most common genes and DNA of its rows. These V and J calls derive from TCRdb rather than the authors' analysis. Within this sample are 420,000 or so distinct CDR3 sequences, with about 18% of them counted one time only. The ten largest account for approximately 12% of the sample.

The TCR sequence derives from a man aged 45-65 years in good health. The sequence links TRBV5-6 to TRBJ1-2; the D gene is possibly TRBD1, with 5 bases matching. The sample taken for sequencing was naive T cells sorted from blood. The sample's cell subset or site label, decoded: cells isolated with a human naive T-cell isolation kit. The DNA sequence is as follows: TGTGCCTGCAGCCTGGTTAGGCAGGGCAACTATGGCTACACCTTC. Translated, this gives CACSLVRQGNYGYTF.